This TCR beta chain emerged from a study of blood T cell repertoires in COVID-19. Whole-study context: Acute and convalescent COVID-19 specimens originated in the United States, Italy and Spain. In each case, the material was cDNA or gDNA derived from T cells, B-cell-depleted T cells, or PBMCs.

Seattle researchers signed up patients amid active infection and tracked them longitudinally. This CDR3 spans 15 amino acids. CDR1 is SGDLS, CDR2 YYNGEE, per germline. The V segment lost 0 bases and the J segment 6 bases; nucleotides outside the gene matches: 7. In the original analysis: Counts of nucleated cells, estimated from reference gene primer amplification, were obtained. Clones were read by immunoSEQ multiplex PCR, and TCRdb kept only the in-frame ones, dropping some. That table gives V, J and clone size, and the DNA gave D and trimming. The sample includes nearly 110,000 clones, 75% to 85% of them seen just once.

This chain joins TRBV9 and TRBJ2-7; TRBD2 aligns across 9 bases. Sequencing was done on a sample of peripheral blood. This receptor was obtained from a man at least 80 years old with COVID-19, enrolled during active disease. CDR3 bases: TGTGCCAGCAGCGTAGGGGGAGCGGGAGGTCTCGAGCAGTACTTC. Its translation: CASSVGGAGGLEQYF.